This T cell receptor beta chain was retrieved from a study of T cell responses to AZD1222 COVID-19 vaccine. General study points: Repertoires were sampled only after the peak T cell response. Donors were chiefly white British, with a greater number of females, and clonal diversity was perhaps underestimated. Researchers report vaccine-associated CD4 TCRs spanning spike, with dominance at 160-218 and 743-854.

This clone was counted a few times. Its antigen remains unknown. TCRdb's table, derived via immunoSEQ multiplex PCR, lists solely in-frame clones and lacks some. The sample lists approximately 220,000 clones, about 93% seen once, with more than 0.8% in the top ten. The germline V gene encodes CDR1 MNHEY and CDR2 SVGAGI. The CDR3 runs 14 residues. With 6 bases removed from V and 4 bases from J, the gap between germline ends came to 15 bases. The material was peripheral blood, obtained on day 0 of MenACWY control vaccination. This receptor was obtained from an adult in good health. The rearrangement joins TRBV6-5 to TRBJ1-2; perhaps TRBD1 as D (6 bases). CDR3 amino acids: CASSQGGLSYGYTF. DNA for the CDR3: TGTGCCAGCAGCCAAGGGGGTTTAAGCTATGGCTACACCTTC.